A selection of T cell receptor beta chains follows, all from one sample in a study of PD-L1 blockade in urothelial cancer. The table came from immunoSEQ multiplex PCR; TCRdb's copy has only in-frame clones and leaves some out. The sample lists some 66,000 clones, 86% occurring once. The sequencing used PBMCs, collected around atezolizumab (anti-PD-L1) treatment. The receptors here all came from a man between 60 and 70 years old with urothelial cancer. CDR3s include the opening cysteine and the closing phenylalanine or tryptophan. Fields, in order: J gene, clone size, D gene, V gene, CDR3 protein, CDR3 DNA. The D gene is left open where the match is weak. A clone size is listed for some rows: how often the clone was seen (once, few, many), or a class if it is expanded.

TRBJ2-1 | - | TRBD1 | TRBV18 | CAGKTGQGANEQFF | TGTGCCGGCAAGACGGGACAGGGTGCCAATGAGCAGTTCTTC
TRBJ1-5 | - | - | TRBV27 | CASSPRGFGQPQHF | TGTGCCAGCAGCCCACGGGGGTTCGGTCAGCCCCAGCATTTT
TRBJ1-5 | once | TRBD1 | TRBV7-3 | CASSFIRQGRKPQHF | TGTGCCAGCAGCTTTATCCGACAGGGAAGGAAGCCCCAGCATTTT
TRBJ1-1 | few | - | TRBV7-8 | CASSYLRNTEAFF | TGTGCCAGCAGCTATCTGAGGAACACTGAAGCTTTCTTT
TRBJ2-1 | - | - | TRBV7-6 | CASSLRQASGQFF | TGTGCCAGCAGCTTGAGGCAGGCCAGCGGGCAGTTCTTC
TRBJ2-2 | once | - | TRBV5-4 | CASSPMGQTNTGELFF | TGTGCCAGCAGCCCAATGGGGCAGACGAACACCGGGGAGCTGTTTTTT
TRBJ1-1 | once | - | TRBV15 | CATHWGGPMNTEAFF | TGTGCCACCCACTGGGGGGGACCCATGAACACTGAAGCTTTCTTT
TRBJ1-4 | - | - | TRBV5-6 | CASSLFGGGRAEKLFF | TGTGCCAGCAGCTTATTTGGCGGGGGGCGAGCTGAAAAACTGTTTTTT
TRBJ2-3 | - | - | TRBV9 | CASSLRGFNTDTQYF | TGTGCCAGCAGCTTACGAGGGTTCAACACAGATACGCAGTATTTT
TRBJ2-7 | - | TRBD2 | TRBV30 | CAWTRLAGAYEQYF | TGTGCCTGGACTAGACTAGCGGGGGCCTACGAGCAGTACTTC
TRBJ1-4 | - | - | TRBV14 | CASSQEQGSRKLFF | TGTGCCAGCAGCCAAGAACAGGGTAGTAGAAAACTGTTTTTT
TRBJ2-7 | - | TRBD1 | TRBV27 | CASSSRTGSSYEQYF | TGTGCCAGCAGTTCGAGGACAGGGTCTTCCTACGAGCAGTACTTC
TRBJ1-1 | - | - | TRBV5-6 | CASSSRDTYTEAFF | TGTGCCAGCAGCTCCCGGGACACCTACACTGAAGCTTTCTTT
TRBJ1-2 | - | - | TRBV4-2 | CASSQDIRGYGYGYTF | TGTGCCAGCAGCCAAGATATCCGGGGTTATGGCTATGGCTACACCTTC
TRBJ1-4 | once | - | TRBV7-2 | CASSLRGQNEKLFF | TGTGCCAGCAGCTTAAGAGGGCAGAATGAAAAACTGTTTTTT
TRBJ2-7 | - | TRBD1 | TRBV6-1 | CATVESGQPSYEQHF | TGTGCCACCGTTGAATCGGGACAGCCTTCCTACGAGCAGCACTTC
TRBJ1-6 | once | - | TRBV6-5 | CASSYSGRGNSPLHF | TGTGCCAGCAGTTACTCCGGCAGGGGTAATTCACCCCTCCACTTT
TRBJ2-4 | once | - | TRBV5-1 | CASSLGELAKNIQYF | TGCGCCAGCAGCTTGGGTGAACTAGCCAAAAACATTCAGTACTTC
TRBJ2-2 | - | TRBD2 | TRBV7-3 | CASSPQLAGGNGELFF | TGTGCCAGCAGCCCCCAGCTAGCGGGGGGAAATGGGGAGCTGTTTTTT
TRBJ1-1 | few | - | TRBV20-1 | CSASLGGAAFF | TGCAGTGCTAGTCTCGGTGGGGCGGCTTTCTTT
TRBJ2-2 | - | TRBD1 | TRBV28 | CASSLFRTGGNTGELFF | TGTGCCAGCAGTTTATTTCGGACAGGGGGTAACACCGGGGAGCTGTTTTTT
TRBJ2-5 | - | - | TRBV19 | CASSIGGGQGTQYF | TGTGCCAGTAGTATAGGCGGGGGCCAGGGGACCCAGTACTTC
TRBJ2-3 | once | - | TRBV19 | CASSHGRGGADTQYF | TGTGCCAGTAGTCATGGCCGAGGAGGGGCAGATACGCAGTATTTT
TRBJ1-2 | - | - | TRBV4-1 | CASSSSSLWVPTRSAAGYTF | TGCGCCAGCAGCTCCTCCAGCCTTTGGGTCCCGACTAGGAGTGCGGCCGGCTACACCTTC
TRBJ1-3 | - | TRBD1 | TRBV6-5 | CASRSQGAAGNTIYF | TGTGCCAGCAGATCACAGGGGGCGGCTGGAAACACCATATATTTT
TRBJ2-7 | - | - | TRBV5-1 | CASSYPIEGFYEQYF | TGCGCCAGCAGTTATCCTATCGAGGGCTTCTACGAGCAGTACTTC
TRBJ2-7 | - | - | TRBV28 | CASSPGGTGPLEQYF | TGTGCCAGCAGCCCCGGGGGGACAGGCCCCTTGGAGCAGTACTTC
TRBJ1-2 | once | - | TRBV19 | CASSPLMGGYGYTF | TGTGCCAGTAGTCCTCTTATGGGAGGGTATGGCTACACCTTC